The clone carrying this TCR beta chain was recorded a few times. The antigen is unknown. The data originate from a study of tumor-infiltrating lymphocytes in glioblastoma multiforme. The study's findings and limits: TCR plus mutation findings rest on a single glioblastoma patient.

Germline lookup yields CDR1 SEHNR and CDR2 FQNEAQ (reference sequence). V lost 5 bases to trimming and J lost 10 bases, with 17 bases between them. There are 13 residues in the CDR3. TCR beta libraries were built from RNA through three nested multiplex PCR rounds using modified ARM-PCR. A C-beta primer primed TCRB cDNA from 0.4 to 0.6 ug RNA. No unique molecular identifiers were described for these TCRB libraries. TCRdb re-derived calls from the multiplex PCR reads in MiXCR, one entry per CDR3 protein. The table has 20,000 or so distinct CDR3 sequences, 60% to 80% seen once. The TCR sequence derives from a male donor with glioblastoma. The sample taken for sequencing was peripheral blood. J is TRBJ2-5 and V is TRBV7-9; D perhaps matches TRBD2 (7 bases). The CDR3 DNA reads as TGTGCCAGCAGCCTACAAAAGGGGGGGATCCAGTACTTC. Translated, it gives CASSLQKGGIQYF. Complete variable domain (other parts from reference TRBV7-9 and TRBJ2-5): DTGVSQNPRHKITKRGQNVTFRCDPISEHNRLYWYRQTLGQGPEFLTYFQNEAQLEKSRLLSDRFSAERPKGSFSTLEIQRTEQGDSAMYLCASSLQKGGIQYFGPGTRLLVL.